A selection of T cell receptor beta chains follows, all from one sample in a study of vaccination and CD4 T cells after COVID-19. TCRdb reprocessed the PCR reads via MiXCR and lists one record per CDR3 protein. The data contain fewer than 25,000 distinct CDR3 sequences, about two fifths of them singletons. No antigen has been identified for these receptors. The material sequenced was CD4+ T cells from blood, cultured in vitro, taken before SARS-CoV-2 vaccination. The source is a human donor who had recovered from COVID-19. The CDR3 runs from the conserved cysteine through the conserved F or W. The D gene is left open where the match is weak. Size is omitted from some rows. Given values are once, few, many or a class for expanded clones.

j_gene: TRBJ1-5
abundance: few
d_gene: .
len: 15
v_gene: TRBV20-1
CDR3nt: TGCAGTGCTACCTTTAGGGGCATCGGCAATCAGCCCCAGCATTTT
CDR3aa: CSATFRGIGNQPQHF

j_gene: TRBJ2-1
abundance: .
d_gene: .
len: 12
v_gene: TRBV19
CDR3nt: TGTGCCAGTAGTATAGATGACAGAAAGCAGTTCTTC
CDR3aa: CASSIDDRKQFF

j_gene: TRBJ1-1
abundance: few
d_gene: TRBD1
len: 13
v_gene: TRBV28
CDR3nt: TGTGCCAGCAGCCGCAGGGGGCAGACTGAAGCTTTCTTT
CDR3aa: CASSRRGQTEAFF

j_gene: TRBJ2-7
abundance: .
d_gene: TRBD1
len: 15
v_gene: TRBV27
CDR3nt: TGTGCCAGCAGTTCGACAGGGTTTGTCTCCTACGAGCAGTACTTC
CDR3aa: CASSSTGFVSYEQYF

j_gene: TRBJ1-2
abundance: few
d_gene: .
len: 14
v_gene: TRBV24-1
CDR3nt: TGTGCCACCAGTGACCGCGGGAGGGCCGGTGGCTACACCTTC
CDR3aa: CATSDRGRAGGYTF

j_gene: TRBJ1-5
abundance: few
d_gene: TRBD1
len: 13
v_gene: TRBV20-1
CDR3nt: TGCAGTGCTAGGGGACAGAGCAATCAGCCCCAGCATTTT
CDR3aa: CSARGQSNQPQHF

j_gene: TRBJ2-3
abundance: .
d_gene: .
len: 14
v_gene: TRBV11-3
CDR3nt: TGTGCCAGCAGCTTCGGGCAGGGCACAGATACGCAGTATTTT
CDR3aa: CASSFGQGTDTQYF

j_gene: TRBJ1-1
abundance: .
d_gene: .
len: 24
v_gene: TRBV5-1
CDR3nt: .
CDR3aa: CASTNQTSMYLCASSFTANTEAFF

j_gene: TRBJ1-5
abundance: few
d_gene: .
len: 13
v_gene: TRBV7-6
CDR3nt: TGTGCCAGCAGCTTATCTGATAATCAGCCCCAGCATTTT
CDR3aa: CASSLSDNQPQHF

j_gene: TRBJ1-5
abundance: once
d_gene: .
len: 15
v_gene: TRBV6-1
CDR3nt: TGTGCCAGCAAGACCTTCGGGGGATACAATCAGCCCCAGCATTTT
CDR3aa: CASKTFGGYNQPQHF

j_gene: TRBJ1-1
abundance: .
d_gene: .
len: 12
v_gene: TRBV20-1
CDR3nt: TGCAGTGCTAGAGTAGGGTCCGAGCAGGCTTTCTTT
CDR3aa: CSARVGSEQAFF

j_gene: TRBJ2-7
abundance: .
d_gene: TRBD1
len: 16
v_gene: TRBV7-9
CDR3nt: TGTGCCAGCAGCCCAGCGCAGCTGGACAGGGACTACGAGCAGTACTTC
CDR3aa: CASSPAQLDRDYEQYF

j_gene: TRBJ2-7
abundance: .
d_gene: TRBD2
len: 15
v_gene: TRBV20-1
CDR3nt: TGCAGTGCTAGAGAACCTAGCGGGGGCTCCTACGAGCAGTACTTC
CDR3aa: CSAREPSGGSYEQYF

j_gene: TRBJ2-1
abundance: .
d_gene: .
len: 14
v_gene: TRBV20-1
CDR3nt: TGCAGTGCTCCCGTTCTTGGAACATACAATGAGCAGTTCTTC
CDR3aa: CSAPVLGTYNEQFF

j_gene: TRBJ1-3
abundance: .
d_gene: .
len: 14
v_gene: TRBV19
CDR3nt: TGTGCCAGTAGTATGTGGGGATCTGGAAACACCATATATTTT
CDR3aa: CASSMWGSGNTIYF

j_gene: TRBJ1-1
abundance: .
d_gene: .
len: 11
v_gene: TRBV20-1
CDR3nt: TGCAGTGCTAGAGACCCCGGGACCGTTAAATTT
CDR3aa: CSARDPGTVKF

j_gene: TRBJ1-1
abundance: .
d_gene: .
len: 16
v_gene: TRBV6-1
CDR3nt: TGTGCCAGCAGTACGACCGATGGGCGGACGAACACTGAAGCTTTCTTT
CDR3aa: CASSTTDGRTNTEAFF

j_gene: TRBJ2-7
abundance: .
d_gene: .
len: 12
v_gene: TRBV7-6
CDR3nt: TGTGCCAGCAGCCTACGAGTGGGCGAGCAGTACTTC
CDR3aa: CASSLRVGEQYF

j_gene: TRBJ1-6
abundance: few
d_gene: TRBD1
len: 16
v_gene: TRBV6-1
CDR3nt: TGTGCCAGCAGCCAAGTACAGGGGGCGCTTAACGCACCCCTCCACTTT
CDR3aa: CASSQVQGALNAPLHF

j_gene: TRBJ1-5
abundance: .
d_gene: TRBD1
len: 16
v_gene: TRBV19
CDR3nt: TGTGCCAGTAGTGTCCCGGGACAGGGGGCTGGGCAGCCCCAGCATTTT
CDR3aa: CASSVPGQGAGQPQHF

j_gene: TRBJ2-3
abundance: few
d_gene: .
len: 13
v_gene: TRBV27
CDR3nt: TGTGCCAGCAAGTCAAAATACGGGGATACGCAGTATTTT
CDR3aa: CASKSKYGDTQYF

j_gene: TRBJ2-3
abundance: .
d_gene: .
len: 11
v_gene: TRBV18
CDR3nt: TGTGCCAGCTCACCTATGGACAATAAGTATTTT
CDR3aa: CASSPMDNKYF

j_gene: TRBJ2-1
abundance: medium-sized
d_gene: TRBD1
len: 14
v_gene: TRBV6-5
CDR3nt: TGTGCCAGCAGTTACAGGGGGCTTGTCAATGAGCAGTTCTTC
CDR3aa: CASSYRGLVNEQFF

j_gene: TRBJ1-6
abundance: few
d_gene: .
len: 16
v_gene: TRBV7-2
CDR3nt: TGTGCCAGCAGCTTAGTCCCCCCAGGGCAGAATTCACCCCTCCACTTT
CDR3aa: CASSLVPPGQNSPLHF

j_gene: TRBJ1-3
abundance: .
d_gene: .
len: 13
v_gene: TRBV6-1
CDR3nt: TGTGCCAGCAGACCGGACGTGGGAAACACCATATATTTT
CDR3aa: CASRPDVGNTIYF

j_gene: TRBJ1-1
abundance: .
d_gene: .
len: 13
v_gene: TRBV6-2/TRBV6-3
CDR3nt: TGTGCCAGCAGTAGAGGGGGGCGCGACGAAGCTTTCTTT
CDR3aa: CASSRGGRDEAFF

j_gene: TRBJ2-3
abundance: few
d_gene: TRBD2
len: 16
v_gene: TRBV11-3
CDR3nt: TGTGCCAGCAGCTCAGGCACTAGCGGGAGATCAGATACGCAGTATTTT
CDR3aa: CASSSGTSGRSDTQYF

j_gene: TRBJ2-1
abundance: .
d_gene: TRBD1
len: 16
v_gene: TRBV6-1
CDR3nt: TGTGCCAGCAGTAGAGGGACAGGGGGCATTGGCAATGAGCAGTTCTTC
CDR3aa: CASSRGTGGIGNEQFF

j_gene: TRBJ2-3
abundance: .
d_gene: .
len: 15
v_gene: TRBV20-1
CDR3nt: TGCAGTGCTAGTTTCCCCTGGGGTGGCACAGATACGCAGTATTTT
CDR3aa: CSASFPWGGTDTQYF

j_gene: TRBJ1-1
abundance: .
d_gene: .
len: 15
v_gene: TRBV7-9
CDR3nt: TGTGCCAGCAGCCCAAGGGGGGCTCAGGACACTGAAGCTTTCTTT
CDR3aa: CASSPRGAQDTEAFF

j_gene: TRBJ2-7
abundance: .
d_gene: .
len: 13
v_gene: TRBV4-3
CDR3nt: TGCGCCAGCAGCCAATTTCTCTCTGGCGAGCAGTACTTC
CDR3aa: CASSQFLSGEQYF

j_gene: TRBJ2-6
abundance: .
d_gene: TRBD1
len: 15
v_gene: TRBV20-1
CDR3nt: TGCAGTGCTAGCTTACAGGGGGCTGGGGCCAACGTCCTGACTTTC
CDR3aa: CSASLQGAGANVLTF

j_gene: TRBJ1-6
abundance: few
d_gene: .
len: 9
v_gene: TRBV6-5
CDR3nt: TGTGCCAGCGGTTCACCCCTCCACTTT
CDR3aa: CASGSPLHF

j_gene: TRBJ2-5
abundance: .
d_gene: .
len: 14
v_gene: TRBV15
CDR3nt: TGTGCCACCAGCAGAGATAAGGCTCAAGAGACCCAGTACTTC
CDR3aa: CATSRDKAQETQYF

j_gene: TRBJ2-1
abundance: .
d_gene: .
len: 11
v_gene: TRBV30
CDR3nt: TGTGCCTCCCTGCGTAACAATGAGCAGTTCTTC
CDR3aa: CASLRNNEQFF